This T cell receptor beta chain emerged from a study of blood T cell repertoires in COVID-19. Study-level background: Material from acute and convalescent COVID-19 was sourced from the United States, Italy and Spain. PBMCs, B-cell-depleted T cells, or T cells were the source of the cDNA or gDNA that made up the material.

As originally analysed: Nucleated cell number was recorded as an estimate derived from reference gene primer amplification. Method: immunoSEQ multiplex PCR; TCRdb's copy keeps in-frame clones and lacks some. The DNA gave D and trimming, while V, J and clone size come from that table. The data contain tens of thousands of clones, 90% of them seen just once; the ten biggest clones take up 4.8%. Germline CDR1 reads SGDLS; CDR2 reads YYNGEE. The CDR3 covers 17 residues. Germline trimming cut 3 bases from V and 6 bases from J; bases unmatched to any gene: 16. J is TRBJ2-3 and V is TRBV9, with 7 bases fitting TRBD2. The sample taken for sequencing was peripheral blood. This receptor was taken from a human donor in a cohort sampled during active COVID-19. CDR3 in DNA: TGTGCCAGCAGCGCCCGGGGTCGGGCGGGAGACGGGGATACGCAGTATTTT. This gives the protein CASSARGRAGDGDTQYF.